This TCR beta chain stems from a study of T-cell memory formation after mild COVID-19. The overall study: Most TCR clusters belonged to a single donor.

Study-wide results and caveats: CD4/CD8 balance characterized clones contracting day 15 to 85, and CD4+ skew characterized later expanders. Shrinking CD4+ clones were chiefly CM and EM; CD8+ ones were chiefly EMRA.

This clonotype was counted at least ten times. Its antigen remains unknown. TCRdb re-called the 5' RACE reads through MiXCR, storing one row per CDR3 protein. The repertoire includes hundreds of thousands of distinct CDR3 sequences, approximately 7.6% of them detected once, and roughly 22% sits in the top ten. The CDR3 is made up of 14 amino acids. The germline gives CDR1 SGHRS, CDR2 YFSETQ. V was pared by 0 bases and J by 5 bases, with 11 bases between. What was sequenced was PBMCs or a T cell subset sorted from them (not recorded which). This TCR was sampled from a man between 18 and 29 years old who had mild COVID-19 (a few samples of this study predate the infection). Cell type and time point are not known. V and J are TRBV5-1 and TRBJ1-1; perhaps TRBD1 as D (5 bases). CDR3 coding DNA: TGCGCCAGCAGCTTGGGTGGGGGATGGACTGAAGCTTTCTTT. As protein: CASSLGGGWTEAFF.